This passage covers 32 T cell receptor beta chains from one sample sequenced in a study of T cells in Graves' hyperthyroidism and ophthalmopathy. Amplification yielded TCR beta CDR3 regions, with RNA transcripts as the source. TCR CDR3 regions were first amplified by RT-PCR with HTBI primers. TCRdb itself ran the multiplex PCR reads through MiXCR, one entry per CDR3 protein. The table has hundreds of thousands of distinct CDR3 sequences, around 15% seen once. Sequences were obtained from blood. All receptors derive from a woman aged 25 to 39 with Graves' hyperthyroidism.

This clonotype was recorded many times. The chain has TRBV11-2 and TRBJ1-2; D uncertain. The germline gives CDR1 SGHAT, CDR2 FQNNGV. Trimming took off 1 base at V and 6 bases at J, with 21 bases between the two ends. This CDR3 region has 17 residues. The CDR3 loop reads CASSLVALPGGRNGYTF. The CDR3 DNA reads TGTGCCAGCAGCTTAGTGGCCCTTCCGGGTGGTAGAAATGGCTACACCTTC.

This clonotype was counted between two and nine times. The chain employs TRBV19 and TRBJ2-7; 9 nucleotides agree with TRBD1. J gave up 3 bases and V 4 bases, and 7 bases lay outside the gene matches. Germline loops: CDR1 LNHDA, CDR2 SQIVND (reference sequence). There are 15 residues in the CDR3. CDR3 sequence reads: CASSKPGQGFYEQYF. CDR3 DNA: TGTGCCAGTAGTAAGCCGGGACAGGGCTTCTACGAGCAGTACTTC.

This clonotype has at least ten counts. This chain uses TRBV11-2 with TRBJ2-1; possible D gene TRBD2, 5 bases. Germline CDR1 is SGHAT and CDR2 is FQNNGV. The CDR3 runs to 14 residues. Between the trimmed V and J ends, which lost 5 bases and 8 bases, there was a span of 16 bases. The CDR3 region is CASSALAEGDEQFF. The CDR3 region has the DNA TGTGCCAGCAGCGCCCTAGCCGAAGGCGATGAGCAGTTCTTC.

This clonotype was observed a few times. The rearrangement links TRBV12-3 or TRBV12-4 to TRBJ1-4, with 10 bases lining up with TRBD1. V was clipped by 3 bases and J by 7 bases; unmatched bases: 11. This CDR3 is built from 17 residues. The CDR3 region is CASSFDQTGQGGEKLFF. As DNA, the CDR3 is TGTGCCAGCAGTTTCGACCAGACAGGACAGGGGGGTGAAAAACTGTTTTTT.

V usage is TRBV29-1 and J usage is TRBJ1-3, with 9 positions matching TRBD1. This CDR3 region has 17 residues. Germline V gene sequence: CDR1 SQVTM, CDR2 ANQGSEA. V trimming: 8 bases; J trimming: 0 bases; junction bases outside the gene matches: 14. The CDR3 spells CSPTPGQGVSSGNTIYF. The CDR3 DNA reads as TGCAGCCCCACCCCGGGACAGGGAGTTAGCTCTGGAAACACCATATATTTT.

This clonotype was counted only a few times. The chain has TRBV9 and TRBJ1-6; TRBD1 aligns across 10 bases. The CDR3 loop spans 14 amino acids. Trimming at V came to 5 bases and at J to 10 bases, leaving 6 bases not matched to a gene. CDR1 and CDR2 from the germline V gene are SGDLS and YYNGEE. CDR3: CASSGRDRGSPLHF. The CDR3, as DNA: TGTGCCAGCAGTGGACGGGACAGGGGATCACCCCTCCACTTT.

This clonotype has just a few counts. V and J are TRBV30 and TRBJ2-2; 8 bases fit TRBD2. This CDR3 is built from 15 residues. From germline, CDR1 is GTSNPN and CDR2 SVGIG (reference sequence). The J segment lost 6 bases and the V segment lost 0 bases, leaving 6 bases of the junction unmatched. CDR3 amino acids: CAWSVREGFPGELFF. The CDR3 region has the DNA TGTGCCTGGAGTGTACGGGAGGGGTTCCCCGGGGAGCTGTTTTTT.

This rearrangement joins TRBV7-9 to TRBJ2-7; D may correspond to TRBD1 or TRBD2 (5 bases each). The CDR3 length is 16 residues. The germline V and J ends were trimmed by 0 bases and 0 bases, with 12 bases remaining between them. Germline assignment: CDR1 SEHNR and CDR2 FQNEAQ (reference sequence). The CDR3 DNA reads as TGTGCCAGCAGCTTAGCGCTTGGGACCTCCTCCTACGAGCAGTACTTC. Translated, it gives CASSLALGTSSYEQYF.

The V gene is TRBV6-5, the J gene TRBJ1-5; TRBD1 agrees at 9 bases. The CDR3 covers 14 residues. V lost 2 bases and J lost 5; bases outside the gene matches: 1. The germline CDR1 and CDR2 sequences are MNHEY and SVGAGI. The DNA of the CDR3 is TGTGCCAGCAGTTACCGGGACAGGGATCAGCCCCAGCATTTT. Its protein product is CASSYRDRDQPQHF.

The chain carries TRBV6-1 and TRBJ1-5, with D perhaps matching TRBD1 (5 bases). The germline V and J ends were trimmed by 6 bases and 4 bases, with 13 bases remaining between them. Per the germline V gene, CDR1 is MNHNS and CDR2 is SASEGT. CDR3 length equals 14 residues. Here the CDR3 reads CASRGGTANQPQHF. The DNA for the CDR3 is TGTGCCAGCAGAGGAGGGACGGCGAATCAGCCCCAGCATTTT.

To note about this clonotype: A much larger clone is a single base away; this may be a read error. Here the CDR3 omits its conserved ending phenylalanine or tryptophan, so a read error is the likely source. CDR3 in amino acids: CASSFRGGGTGGYTL. In DNA, the CDR3 is TGTGCCAGCAGTTTCAGAGGGGGCGGAACGGGGGGCTACACCCTC. This sequence joins TRBV12-3 or TRBV12-4 and TRBJ1-2, with TRBD1 identical over 7 bases. CDR3 size: 15 residues. V dropped 3 bases and J dropped 8; count of bases not matched to a gene: 12.

This clonotype was counted ten times or more. V is TRBV27 and J is TRBJ1-1; a weak D match, TRBD1 (5 bases). This CDR3 contains 14 residues. Trimming pared 8 bases from V and 3 bases from J, leaving 16 bases between. Per germline, CDR1 MNHEY and CDR2 SMNVEV (reference sequence). CDR3 bases: TGTGCCAGCGGGGGAACTTATCGGGACACTGAAGCTTTCTTT. Translation gives CASGGTYRDTEAFF.

This clonotype was counted ten times or more. A read error may be the cause here, since a much bigger clone is one base away. The chain combines TRBV5-4 with TRBJ2-1, with 11 positions matching TRBD2. This CDR3 is 15 amino acids long. Germline-derived CDR1 and CDR2 are SGHNT and YYREEE (reference sequence). The V gene end was trimmed by 5 bases and the J gene end by 3 bases; junction bases not matched to a gene: 4. DNA for the CDR3: TGTGCCAGCAGGCCGGGACTAGCGGTCTACAATGAGCAGTTCTTC. Protein product: CASRPGLAVYNEQFF.

This chain links TRBV10-3 with TRBJ1-3; 7 nucleotides match TRBD1. Germline CDR1 ENHRY, CDR2 SYGVKD. CDR3 length: 14 amino acids. Trimming at V came to 0 bases and at J to 6 bases, leaving 2 bases not matched to a gene. CDR3 protein: CAISESGGSNTIYF. DNA of the CDR3: TGTGCCATCAGTGAGTCAGGGGGCTCAAACACCATATATTTT.

This clonotype occurred a few times. The chain uses TRBV4-1 and TRBJ2-3; D perhaps matches TRBD2 (5 bases). Germline CDR1 is MGHRA and CDR2 is YSYEKL. V lost 1 base and J 0 bases, leaving 8 bases between the germline ends. CDR3 length: 15 amino acids. The CDR3 DNA follows: TGCGCCAGCAGCCAAGCCGGGGTTAGCACAGATACGCAGTATTTT. The encoded protein is CASSQAGVSTDTQYF.

This clonotype was picked up many times. The gene calls are TRBV20-1 and TRBJ2-3; the D gene is possibly TRBD2 (7 bases). The V gene's germline CDR1 is DFQATT and CDR2 SNEGSKA (reference sequence). The CDR3 is 14 residues long. Trimming stripped 6 bases from V and 0 bases from J, with 13 bases between. CDR3 in DNA: TGCAGTGCGAAGAAGGGGGGGAGCACAGATACGCAGTATTTT. Translating gives CSAKKGGSTDTQYF.

J is TRBJ2-6 and V is TRBV29-1; D may be TRBD2 (5 bases). There are 16 residues in the CDR3. V dropped 6 bases and J dropped 1 base, with 16 bases sitting between them. CDR1 is SQVTM, CDR2 ANQGSEA, per germline. CDR3 sequence reads: CSVAGTGGSGANVLTF. As DNA, the CDR3 is TGCAGCGTGGCGGGTACGGGCGGGTCTGGGGCCAACGTCCTGACTTTC.

The table lists this clonotype with many counts. The chain uses TRBV7-2 and TRBJ1-3; D is unclear. Trimming took 5 bases from V and 0 from J, leaving 14 bases between them. This CDR3 has 16 amino acids. Germline-derived CDR1 and CDR2 are SGHTA and FQGNSA. CDR3 sequence (DNA): TGTGCCAGCAGCCCCTGGGCAGCAAGCTCTGGAAACACCATATATTTT. Translating gives CASSPWAASSGNTIYF.

The chain links TRBV14 to TRBJ1-2, with D possibly TRBD1 on 5 matching bases. The CDR3 runs to 15 residues. The germline V gene encodes CDR1 SGHDN and CDR2 FVKESK. V was clipped by 0 bases and J by 8 bases, with 16 bases between them. As DNA, the CDR3 is TGTGCCAGCAGCCAAGATCTAGCAGGGACTGGCGGCTACACCTTC. This encodes CASSQDLAGTGGYTF.

In regard to this clonotype: In this CDR3 the conserved last residue, phenylalanine or tryptophan, is missing, so a read error is likely. The V and J genes are TRBV9 and TRBJ2-3; D is perhaps TRBD1 (6 bases). The CDR3 length is 14 residues. The germline V gene encodes CDR1 SGDLS and CDR2 YYNGEE. V was pared by 4 bases and J by 4 bases, with 13 bases between. The CDR3 DNA is TGTGCCAGCAGCTTACAGGGTCCTCCAGATACGCAGTATTCT. Translation: CASSLQGPPDTQYS.

This clonotype occurred a few times. The chain joins TRBV20-1 to TRBJ1-1; no firm D call. Looked up from germline, CDR1 is DFQATT and CDR2 is SNEGSKA (reference sequence). The V end lost 0 bases, the J end lost 6 bases, and 11 bases lay between the germline ends. The CDR3 contains 13 residues. The CDR3 bases are TGCAGTGCTAGAGACCCCTTTTGGGCTGAAGCTTTCTTT. It translates to CSARDPFWAEAFF.

This clonotype was counted only a few times. This chain connects TRBV5-4 to TRBJ2-7; the D gene could be TRBD1 or TRBD2 (5 bases each). Trimming pared 0 bases from V and 7 bases from J, leaving 17 bases between. CDR1 SGHNT and CDR2 YYREEE come from the germline V gene (reference sequence). The CDR3 is 15 amino acids. The CDR3 loop is CASSLDGTALKEQYF. CDR3 in DNA: TGTGCCAGCAGCTTGGACGGGACGGCGCTCAAAGAGCAGTACTTC.

This clonotype was detected ten times or more. The chain joins TRBV28 to TRBJ2-1; D is perhaps TRBD1 or TRBD2 (7 bases each). The CDR3 runs to 15 residues. The germline gives CDR1 MDHEN, CDR2 SYDVKM. The V end was cut by 7 bases, the J end by 10 bases, with 23 bases between. CDR3 in amino acids: CASTFLGGGGGEQFF. The CDR3 coding sequence is TGTGCCAGCACCTTCCTAGGGGGAGGGGGCGGGGAGCAGTTCTTC. The full variable domain, completed using reference TRBV28 and TRBJ2-1, is DVKVTQSSRYLVKRTGEKVFLECVQDMDHENMFWYRQDPGLGLRLIYFSYDVKMKEKGDIPEGYSVSREKKERFSLILESASTNQTSMYLCASTFLGGGGGEQFFGPGTRLTVL.

This clonotype was observed many times. V usage is TRBV10-3 and J usage is TRBJ1-5; weak D call: TRBD1 (6 bases). The CDR3 spans 14 residues. Germline V gene lookup returns CDR1 ENHRY and CDR2 SYGVKD. Trimming pared 5 bases from V and 6 bases from J, leaving 14 bases between. CDR3 bases: TGTGCCATCAGTTCGGACAGAAAGGTTCAGCCCCAGCATTTT. Its protein is CAISSDRKVQPQHF.

This clonotype has ten or more counts. V gene TRBV12-5 combines with J gene TRBJ2-4; D is possibly TRBD1 (6 bases). The CDR3 runs 17 residues. The V gene lost 0 bases and the J gene lost 0 bases, with 12 bases spanning the gap. Germline CDR1 is LGHNT and CDR2 is FRNRAP. The CDR3 region is CASGLVQGRLAKNIQYF. The DNA for the CDR3 is TGTGCTAGTGGTTTGGTTCAGGGGAGATTAGCCAAAAACATTCAGTACTTC.

This clonotype was counted a few times. V gene TRBV7-2 combines with J gene TRBJ1-2; D not resolved. The V end was cut by 5 bases, the J end by 6 bases, with 19 bases between. The germline V gene has CDR1 SGHTA and CDR2 FQGNSA. The CDR3 runs 15 residues. This CDR3 reads CASSLRDAANHGYTF. The CDR3 DNA is TGTGCCAGCAGCCTGAGAGACGCCGCAAATCATGGCTACACCTTC.

This clonotype was recorded at least ten times. J is TRBJ2-7 and V is TRBV6-1, with D unresolved. V was trimmed by 6 bases and J by 0 bases, leaving 9 bases between them. The CDR3 runs to 13 residues. Germline V lookup: CDR1 MNHNS, CDR2 SASEGT. CDR3 coding DNA: TGTGCCAGCAGCCTGCACCGCTCCTACGAGCAGTACTTC. It is translated as CASSLHRSYEQYF.

This clonotype was counted many times. The DNA of the CDR3 is TGTGCCAGCAGAATCGCAGGGACAGGGTTGTACGAGCAGTACTTC. Protein sequence: CASRIAGTGLYEQYF. This chain connects TRBV6-2 or TRBV6-3 to TRBJ2-7, with 9 bases matching TRBD1. V was pared by 6 bases and J by 4 bases, with 10 bases of the junction left unmatched. The CDR3 length is 15 residues. CDR1 is MNHEY, CDR2 SVGEGT, per germline.

This clonotype was picked up many times. CDR3 residues: CATQGVDEQFF. CDR3 DNA: TGTGCCACCCAAGGCGTTGATGAGCAGTTCTTC. The chain couples TRBV6-1 to TRBJ2-1; D is unclear. This CDR3 comprises 11 residues. The V end was cut by 10 bases, the J end by 8 bases, with 12 bases between. The germline CDR1 and CDR2 sequences are MNHNS and SASEGT.

This clonotype came up a few times. This chain links TRBV30 with TRBJ2-1; the match to TRBD2 covers 14 bases. Trimming took 3 bases from V and 4 from J; bases not matched to a gene: 8. The CDR3 has 17 residues. Germline assignment: CDR1 GTSNPN and CDR2 SVGIG (reference sequence). CDR3 protein: CAWRRGRLAGGYNEQFF. Here the CDR3 DNA reads TGTGCCTGGAGGCGTGGCAGACTAGCGGGAGGGTACAATGAGCAGTTCTTC.

A few counts support this clonotype. This sequence joins TRBV29-1 and TRBJ2-7, with TRBD2 as a possible D gene (5 bases). V was clipped by 4 bases and J by 7 bases, with 8 bases between them. This CDR3 contains 10 residues. CDR1 and CDR2 from the germline V gene are SQVTM and ANQGSEA. The CDR3 reads CSVGEGEQYF. As DNA, the CDR3 is TGCAGCGTTGGTGAGGGAGAGCAGTACTTC.

Note on this clonotype: A read error is possible here, since a much larger clone lies one base away. V usage is TRBV7-9 and J usage is TRBJ2-1; D is possibly TRBD2 (5 bases). Germline CDR1 reads SEHNR; CDR2 reads FQNEAQ (reference sequence). This CDR3 contains 15 residues. The ends were cut back, 7 bases at V and 6 bases at J, with 19 bases in the middle. CDR3 coding DNA: TGTGCCAGCACCCTAGGACCAGCAGGAGGCAATGAGCAGTTCTTC. Protein sequence: CASTLGPAGGNEQFF.